A selection of T cell receptor beta chains follows, all from one sample in a study of blood T cell repertoires in COVID-19. Libraries were prepared by immunoSEQ multiplex PCR; TCRdb keeps only in-frame clonotypes and omits some of them. Of 200,000 to 300,000 clones listed, about 91% were seen once; the top ten hold around 2.5%. The sample consisted of peripheral blood. Every receptor here comes from a person aged 18 to 35 with COVID-19, enrolled during active disease. The CDR3 runs from the conserved cysteine through the conserved F or W. A D gene is named only where the DNA matches it firmly. Expanded clones are given a class, and other clones once, few, many or no size at all.

D: .
length: 17
size: .
V: TRBV25-1
J: TRBJ2-6
CDR3: CASSEVGSAFGANVLTF
DNA: TGTGCCAGCAGTGAAGTGGGGAGCGCTTTTGGGGCCAACGTCCTGACTTTC

D: .
length: 12
size: .
V: TRBV10-3
J: TRBJ1-2
CDR3: CAIMGGNYGYTF
DNA: TGTGCCATCATGGGGGGTAACTATGGCTACACCTTC

D: TRBD2
length: 17
size: .
V: TRBV7-2
J: TRBJ2-1
CDR3: CASSLRLAGGLRDEQFF
DNA: TGTGCCAGCAGTTTAAGACTAGCGGGAGGGCTTAGGGATGAGCAGTTCTTC

D: TRBD2
length: 17
size: .
V: TRBV9
J: TRBJ2-2
CDR3: CASSVGSSGTNTGELFF
DNA: TGTGCCAGCAGCGTAGGGTCTAGCGGGACGAACACCGGGGAGCTGTTTTTT

D: .
length: 17
size: .
V: TRBV4-1
J: TRBJ2-4
CDR3: CASSQGRAAGAKNIQYF
DNA: TGCGCCAGCAGCCAAGGACGGGCGGCGGGCGCCAAAAACATTCAGTACTTC

D: .
length: 14
size: .
V: TRBV19
J: TRBJ2-7
CDR3: CASSNGGRAYEQYF
DNA: TGTGCCAGTAGTAATGGAGGAAGGGCCTACGAGCAGTACTTC

D: TRBD2
length: 18
size: .
V: TRBV3-1/TRBV3-2
J: TRBJ2-7
CDR3: CASSQDPGLAVSSYEQYF
DNA: TGTGCCAGCAGCCAGGATCCGGGACTAGCGGTGAGCTCCTACGAGCAGTACTTC

D: .
length: 11
size: .
V: TRBV11-2
J: TRBJ2-1
CDR3: CASGQRNEQFF
DNA: TGTGCCTCTGGCCAGAGGAATGAGCAGTTCTTC

D: .
length: 15
size: .
V: TRBV13
J: TRBJ1-1
CDR3: CASSLGLSSNTEAFF
DNA: TGTGCCAGCAGCTTAGGGCTGAGCTCGAACACTGAAGCTTTCTTT

D: .
length: 15
size: .
V: TRBV9
J: TRBJ1-3
CDR3: CASSPKQGSGNTIYF
DNA: TGTGCCAGCAGCCCGAAACAGGGCTCTGGAAACACCATATATTTT

D: TRBD2
length: 15
size: .
V: TRBV7-9
J: TRBJ2-3
CDR3: CASSSTSGVTDTQYF
DNA: TGTGCCAGCAGCTCGACTAGCGGTGTCACAGATACGCAGTATTTT

D: TRBD1
length: 14
size: once
V: TRBV7-9
J: TRBJ1-2
CDR3: CASSLRTGPYGYTF
DNA: TGTGCCAGCAGCCTTCGGACAGGGCCCTATGGCTACACCTTC

D: TRBD1
length: 15
size: .
V: TRBV5-4
J: TRBJ1-2
CDR3: CASSWGQGADYGYTF
DNA: TGTGCCAGCAGCTGGGGACAGGGGGCGGACTATGGCTACACCTTC

D: .
length: 14
size: .
V: TRBV7-9
J: TRBJ2-1
CDR3: CASSARSAYNEQFF
DNA: TGTGCCAGCAGCGCCCGTAGCGCCTACAATGAGCAGTTCTTC

D: .
length: 14
size: .
V: TRBV2
J: TRBJ1-1
CDR3: CASSEVGGGTEAFF
DNA: TGTGCCAGCAGTGAAGTCGGGGGAGGCACTGAAGCTTTCTTT

D: TRBD1
length: 16
size: once
V: TRBV28
J: TRBJ1-2
CDR3: CASSPTDRLTSYGYTF
DNA: TGTGCCAGCAGTCCGACGGACAGGCTTACCTCCTATGGCTACACCTTC

D: TRBD2
length: 18
size: .
V: TRBV25-1
J: TRBJ2-7
CDR3: CASSEPRTSGSSHYEQYF
DNA: TGTGCCAGCAGTGAACCCCGGACTAGCGGGAGTTCACACTACGAGCAGTACTTC

D: .
length: 14
size: .
V: TRBV30
J: TRBJ1-4
CDR3: CAWSDSLLGEKLFF
DNA: TGTGCCTGGAGCGACAGCCTATTGGGTGAAAAACTGTTTTTT

D: .
length: 15
size: once
V: TRBV3-1/TRBV3-2
J: TRBJ2-4
CDR3: CASSPSFGREDIQYF
DNA: TGTGCCAGCAGCCCCTCCTTCGGCAGGGAGGACATTCAGTACTTC

D: TRBD2
length: 14
size: few
V: TRBV27
J: TRBJ2-7
CDR3: CASSGWTSGLEQYF
DNA: TGTGCCAGCAGTGGCTGGACTAGCGGTCTCGAGCAGTACTTC

D: TRBD2
length: 14
size: .
V: TRBV10-3
J: TRBJ2-7
CDR3: CAIRSSGGTYEQYF
DNA: TGTGCCATAAGGTCTAGCGGGGGTACCTACGAGCAGTACTTC

D: .
length: 15
size: .
V: TRBV2
J: TRBJ1-4
CDR3: CASSRGFGTDEKLFF
DNA: TGTGCCAGCAGTCGGGGGTTCGGGACGGATGAAAAACTGTTTTTT

D: .
length: 16
size: .
V: TRBV11-2
J: TRBJ2-5
CDR3: CASSLWPDSRQETQYF
DNA: TGTGCCAGCAGCCTTTGGCCGGACAGCCGCCAAGAGACCCAGTACTTC

D: TRBD2
length: 16
size: .
V: TRBV15
J: TRBJ2-1
CDR3: CATSRDREGRYNEQFF
DNA: TGTGCCACCAGCAGAGACCGGGAGGGCCGATACAATGAGCAGTTCTTC

D: TRBD1
length: 16
size: .
V: TRBV6-2/TRBV6-3
J: TRBJ2-5
CDR3: CASSYSKRQGKETQYF
DNA: TGTGCCAGCAGTTACTCGAAACGACAGGGTAAAGAGACCCAGTACTTC

D: TRBD2
length: 17
size: .
V: TRBV3-1/TRBV3-2
J: TRBJ2-1
CDR3: CASSQYQLAGADNEQFF
DNA: TGTGCCAGCAGCCAATACCAACTAGCGGGGGCGGACAATGAGCAGTTCTTC

D: TRBD2
length: 16
size: .
V: TRBV24-1
J: TRBJ2-1
CDR3: CATSDSGLAGVNEQFF
DNA: TGTGCCACCAGTGATTCGGGACTAGCGGGGGTCAATGAGCAGTTCTTC

D: TRBD1
length: 16
size: .
V: TRBV27
J: TRBJ1-2
CDR3: CASSLSITGANYGYTF
DNA: TGTGCCAGCAGTTTATCGATAACAGGGGCAAACTATGGCTACACCTTC

D: TRBD1
length: 15
size: once
V: TRBV18
J: TRBJ2-2
CDR3: CASSPRTGDTGELFF
DNA: TGTGCCAGCTCACCGCGGACAGGGGACACCGGGGAGCTGTTTTTT

D: .
length: 14
size: .
V: TRBV15
J: TRBJ2-3
CDR3: CATSRVVAADTQYF
DNA: TGTGCCACCAGCAGAGTAGTGGCGGCAGATACGCAGTATTTT

D: .
length: 14
size: .
V: TRBV6-5
J: TRBJ2-7
CDR3: CASRHRISSYEQYF
DNA: TGTGCCAGCAGACACAGGATTAGCTCCTACGAGCAGTACTTC

D: .
length: 12
size: .
V: TRBV27
J: TRBJ2-7
CDR3: CASSFAGHEQYF
DNA: TGTGCCAGCAGTTTTGCGGGCCACGAGCAGTACTTC

D: .
length: 16
size: .
V: TRBV9
J: TRBJ2-1
CDR3: CASSAGTSTIPNEQFF
DNA: TGTGCCAGCAGCGCCGGGACATCGACAATTCCCAATGAGCAGTTCTTC

D: .
length: 14
size: .
V: TRBV18
J: TRBJ2-2
CDR3: CASSPQAGTGELFF
DNA: TGTGCCAGCTCACCTCAGGCGGGGACCGGGGAGCTGTTTTTT

D: .
length: 14
size: .
V: TRBV6-5
J: TRBJ1-1
CDR3: CASSRRQLYTEAFF
DNA: TGTGCCAGCAGCCGGAGACAGCTCTACACTGAAGCTTTCTTT

D: .
length: 15
size: .
V: TRBV7-9
J: TRBJ1-2
CDR3: CASSPVGQPRYGYTF
DNA: TGTGCCAGCAGCCCCGTCGGACAGCCCAGATATGGCTACACCTTC

D: .
length: 15
size: .
V: TRBV2
J: TRBJ2-1
CDR3: CASSRNRVSGNEQFF
DNA: TGTGCCAGCAGCAGAAACAGGGTTTCGGGCAATGAGCAGTTCTTC

D: .
length: 11
size: .
V: TRBV30
J: TRBJ2-7
CDR3: CALANLDEQYF
DNA: TGTGCCCTAGCAAATTTGGACGAGCAGTACTTC

D: TRBD1
length: 15
size: .
V: TRBV7-9
J: TRBJ1-1
CDR3: CASSLVGQDVTEAFF
DNA: TGTGCCAGCAGCTTAGTCGGACAGGACGTCACTGAAGCTTTCTTT

D: .
length: 14
size: .
V: TRBV2
J: TRBJ2-1
CDR3: CASCRGTSYNEQFF
DNA: TGTGCCAGCTGTCGCGGGACCTCCTACAATGAGCAGTTCTTC

D: .
length: 15
size: .
V: TRBV13
J: TRBJ1-3
CDR3: CASSLGQGGGNTIYF
DNA: TGTGCCAGCAGCTTAGGGCAGGGAGGTGGAAACACCATATATTTT

D: .
length: 13
size: .
V: TRBV24-1
J: TRBJ2-2
CDR3: CATSALPSGELFF
DNA: TGTGCCACCAGTGCCCTCCCCAGCGGGGAGCTGTTTTTT

D: .
length: 12
size: few
V: TRBV24-1
J: TRBJ2-5
CDR3: CATAAGQETQYF
DNA: TGTGCCACCGCCGCAGGGCAAGAGACCCAGTACTTC

D: .
length: 12
size: .
V: TRBV27
J: TRBJ1-2
CDR3: CASSSPGYGYTF
DNA: TGTGCCAGCAGTTCCCCAGGCTATGGCTACACCTTC

D: TRBD2
length: 17
size: .
V: TRBV5-4
J: TRBJ2-7
CDR3: CASSGNLAGGISYEQYF
DNA: TGTGCCAGCAGCGGTAATCTAGCGGGAGGCATATCCTACGAGCAGTACTTC

D: .
length: 11
size: .
V: TRBV20-1
J: TRBJ2-1
CDR3: CSALPRDEQFF
DNA: TGCAGTGCCCTGCCTCGGGATGAGCAGTTCTTC